A single sample is the source of the 17 T cell receptor beta chains below, sequenced in a study of blood T cells in healthy people across ages. The use of a sample-barcoded 5' primer and a J-beta primer mix characterized a second PCR of about 6 to 11 cycles. MiXCR was run by TCRdb on the 5' RACE reads, yielding one entry per CDR3 protein. Of about 1,500,000 distinct CDR3 sequences detected, about 28% appear once; the ten largest clones hold roughly 8%. Source material: blood. Receptors were obtained from a young woman in good health.

The J gene is TRBJ2-5, the V gene TRBV27; possible D gene TRBD1, 5 bases. Germline values: CDR1 MNHEY, CDR2 SMNVEV (reference sequence). The CDR3 has 16 residues. Trimming pared 3 bases from V and 5 bases from J, leaving 19 bases between. The DNA for the CDR3 is TGTGCCAGCAGTTTGGGGCCTCAATTTTTCGCGGAGACCCAGTACTTC. Protein sequence: CASSLGPQFFAETQYF.

The table lists this clonotype with a count of one. The J gene is TRBJ2-1, the V gene TRBV28, with 11 bases that match TRBD2. The length of the CDR3 is 13 residues. CDR1 is MDHEN and CDR2 is SYDVKM in the germline V gene. V shed 5 bases and J 15 bases; nucleotides not matched to a gene: 9. DNA for the CDR3: TGTGCCAGCAGTCCCGGGACTAGCGGTCGGGGGTTCTTC. This gives the protein CASSPGTSGRGFF.

V and J are TRBV4-3 and TRBJ1-4; TRBD1 matches at 9 bases. Germline loops: CDR1 LGHNA, CDR2 YSLEER. Trimming took 2 bases from V and 6 from J; bases not matched to a gene: 4. The CDR3 extends over 15 amino acids. CDR3 region: CASSQPGQGYEKLFF. The CDR3 coding sequence is TGCGCCAGCAGCCAACCCGGACAGGGGTATGAAAAACTGTTTTTT.

This clonotype was found many times. The genes are TRBV2 and TRBJ2-1; TRBD1 might be the D (6 bases). With 3 bases removed from V and 7 bases from J, the gap between germline ends came to 7 bases. The CDR3 loop spans 12 amino acids. The germline CDR1 and CDR2 sequences are SNHLY and FYNNEI. The CDR3 DNA sequence: TGTGCCAGCAGTGAGAGGGGGAATGAGCAGTTCTTC. Encoded protein: CASSERGNEQFF.

This clonotype was observed many times. This chain joins TRBV30 and TRBJ2-7, with no clear D. The CDR3 runs 12 residues. V was trimmed by 0 bases and J by 6 bases, leaving 9 bases between them. Germline CDR1 GTSNPN, CDR2 SVGIG (reference sequence). The DNA for the CDR3 is TGTGCCTGGAGTGTCAGTTTCGGCGAGCAGTACTTC. Translating it yields CAWSVSFGEQYF.

This chain uses TRBV20-1 with TRBJ2-3, with TRBD1 identical over 9 bases. The V gene's germline CDR1 is DFQATT and CDR2 SNEGSKA (reference sequence). V shed 7 bases, J shed 1 base, and the junction held 0 bases outside the gene matches. The CDR3 is made up of 12 amino acids. The CDR3 DNA sequence: TGCAGTGGGACAGGGGGCACAGATACGCAGTATTTT. Its translation is CSGTGGTDTQYF.

Ten or more counts support this clonotype. The chain joins TRBV9 to TRBJ2-7; D not resolved. This CDR3 comprises 13 residues. The V gene's germline CDR1 is SGDLS and CDR2 YYNGEE. The V and J ends lost 0 bases and 3 bases respectively, with 7 bases between them. The CDR3 spells CASSVDPFYEQYF. The CDR3 bases are TGTGCCAGCAGCGTAGATCCGTTCTACGAGCAGTACTTC.

This clonotype was recorded many times. V gene TRBV13 combines with J gene TRBJ2-5, with a possible D match to TRBD2 (5 bases). Germline V gene data show CDR1 as PRHDT and CDR2 as FYEKMQ (reference sequence). The CDR3 covers 14 residues. V lost 5 bases to trimming and J lost 7 bases, with 17 bases between them. In DNA form, the CDR3 reads TGTGCCAGCAGCCATCGACTACAACTGGGGACCCAGTACTTC. Protein: CASSHRLQLGTQYF.

The J gene is TRBJ1-6, the V gene TRBV7-9, with D perhaps matching TRBD1 (5 bases). Per the germline V gene, CDR1 is SEHNR and CDR2 is FQNEAQ (reference sequence). The CDR3 sequence is 15 residues long. The V gene lost 6 bases and the J gene lost 7 bases, with 16 bases spanning the gap. CDR3 loop: CASSIRGNRNSPLHF. The CDR3 DNA reads TGTGCCAGCAGTATTCGGGGGAATAGGAATTCACCCCTCCACTTT.

This clonotype was picked up a small number of times. A clone one base away is much larger, so this may be a read error. This sequence joins TRBV20-1 and TRBJ2-5, with D possibly TRBD1 on 6 matching bases. Germline loops: CDR1 DFQATT, CDR2 SNEGSKA (reference sequence). There are 12 residues in the CDR3. The CDR3 DNA reads as TGCAGGGCTAGAGGACAGATAGAGACCCAGTACTTC. Protein sequence: CRARGQIETQYF.

The rearrangement joins TRBV28 to TRBJ2-1; TRBD1 might be the D (6 bases). Germline V gene sequence: CDR1 MDHEN, CDR2 SYDVKM. The CDR3 has 16 amino acids. The V end was cut by 5 bases, the J end by 15 bases, with 29 bases between. The chain's CDR3 is CASSVSGTGKVKGGFF. The DNA of the CDR3 is TGTGCCAGCAGTGTCTCGGGTACAGGGAAGGTGAAGGGCGGGTTCTTC.

The chain joins TRBV5-1 to TRBJ2-1; D might be TRBD1 or TRBD2, each matching 6 bases. CDR1 is SGHRS and CDR2 is YFSETQ in the germline V gene. V lost 1 base to trimming and J lost 4 bases, with 21 bases between them. CDR3 size: 18 residues. The CDR3 nucleotides read TGCGCCAGCAGCTTGAGGGGCAGGGGACTGGGGAGTTACAATGAGCAGTTCTTC. Protein product: CASSLRGRGLGSYNEQFF.

This clonotype appeared many times. The chain carries TRBV2 and TRBJ2-1; D gene unclear. Germline assignment: CDR1 SNHLY and CDR2 FYNNEI. The CDR3 totals 12 residues. Trimming removed 7 bases from V and 6 bases from J, with 10 bases in between. CDR3 sequence (DNA): TGTGCCAGCACCCTCGAGAGCAATGAGCAGTTCTTC. It encodes CASTLESNEQFF.

This clonotype was seen repeatedly, ten times or more. The chain is built from TRBV12-3 or TRBV12-4 and TRBJ1-1; D gene unclear. The CDR3 consists of 11 residues. V was shortened by 5 bases and J by 9 bases, with 10 bases between the two germline ends. CDR3 DNA sequence: TGTGCCAGCAGTCCCGGGGAGAAAGCTTTCTTT. This gives the protein CASSPGEKAFF.

This clonotype has a count of ten or more. The gene calls are TRBV27 and TRBJ1-4, with 7 bases fitting TRBD1. CDR1 is MNHEY, CDR2 SMNVEV, per germline (reference sequence). Germline trimming cut 7 bases from V and 0 bases from J; bases unmatched to any gene: 5. This CDR3 comprises 15 residues. CDR3 loop: CASTAGGATNEKLFF. CDR3 sequence (DNA): TGTGCCAGCACGGCAGGGGGAGCAACTAATGAAAAACTGTTTTTT. Combining the CDR3 with reference TRBV27 and TRBJ1-4 gives the whole variable domain EAQVTQNPRYLITVTGKKLTVTCSQNMNHEYMSWYRQDPGLGLRQIYYSMNVEVTDKGDVPEGYKVSRKEKRNFPLILESPSPNQTSLYFCASTAGGATNEKLFFGSGTQLSVL.

This clonotype was recorded at least ten times. The chain uses TRBV2 and TRBJ2-1; D is possibly TRBD2 (6 bases). The CDR3 is 11 amino acids. V lost 4 bases, J lost 15 bases, and 13 bases lay in between. Germline V gene sequence: CDR1 SNHLY, CDR2 FYNNEI. The CDR3, as DNA: TGTGCCAGCAGTGTAGCGGCCAAGCGGTTCTTC. It specifies CASSVAAKRFF. The whole variable domain, filled in from reference TRBV2 and TRBJ2-1, reads EPEVTQTPSHQVTQMGQEVILRCVPISNHLYFYWYRQILGQKVEFLVSFYNNEISEKSEIFDDQFSVERPDGSNFTLKIRSTKLEDSAMYFCASSVAAKRFFGPGTRLTVL.

V is TRBV7-8 and J is TRBJ2-3; 8 bases line up with TRBD2. In germline, CDR1 is SGHVS, CDR2 FQNEAQ. This CDR3 has 16 amino acids. Trimming removed 4 bases from V and 4 bases from J; junction bases left unmatched: 10. The CDR3 is CASSSQRLALADTQYF. In DNA form, the CDR3 reads TGTGCCAGCAGCTCCCAACGACTAGCGCTCGCAGATACGCAGTATTTT.